A selection of T cell receptor beta chains follows, all from one sample in a study of CD8+ T cells in alopecia areata. Measured with immunoSEQ multiplex PCR; TCRdb has only the in-frame clones, and not every one. Of about 150,000 clones listed, about 53% were seen once; the top ten hold just under 20%. The source material was CD8+ T cells sorted from blood, sampled at week 0. The receptors were gathered from a human donor with alopecia areata. The conserved cysteine and the conserved F or W are not part of the CDR3 here.

>TRBV11-2|TRBJ2-3
ASSLAGRTTDTQY
>TRBV4-1|TRBJ2-7
ASSQEAGGESYEQY
>TRBV7-3|TRBJ2-7
ASSLMVGPSYEQY
>TRBV29-1|TRBJ1-1
SVPIQLTPNTEAF
>TRBV13|TRBJ2-4
ASSLGSGGENIQY
>TRBV4-1|TRBJ2-1
ASSQELGVSYNEQF
>TRBV30|TRBJ2-3
AWRASPATTDTQY
>TRBV4-1|TRBJ1-2
ASSQDGALANYGYT
>TRBV6-4|TRBJ2-5
ASSYSFSTRDRETQY
>TRBV7-8|TRBJ2-7
ASSFDRDEQY
>TRBV5-6|TRBJ2-2
ASSLLSGTGELF
>TRBV7-9|TRBJ2-3
ASTDGLAVDSQY
>TRBV7-8|TRBJ2-5
ASTGGGTPHQETQY
>TRBV2|TRBJ2-7
ASSREFAEQY
>TRBV2|TRBJ1-1
ASSEVNTEAF
>TRBV7-8|TRBJ2-7
ASSPRSGRGPYEQY
>TRBV18|TRBJ2-6
ASSPAGPGAGANVLT
>TRBV20-1|TRBJ2-7
SAPTGSEQY
>TRBV27|TRBJ2-1
ASSLSSGGANEQF
>TRBV29-1|TRBJ2-1
SGGRRGGNEQF
>TRBV27|TRBJ2-7
ASSLGGTYEQY
>TRBV7-9|TRBJ1-6
ASSSGNSPLH
>TRBV30|TRBJ1-1
AWSTGQGNTEAF
>TRBV5-1|TRBJ2-3
ASSGGVRTDTQY
>TRBV30|TRBJ1-1
AWSDRDYGLDTEAF
>TRBV30|TRBJ1-2
AWSPPDRSIYGYT
>TRBV2|TRBJ2-7
ASSEAQYEQY
>TRBV9|TRBJ2-2
ASSDSGGTGAGELF
>TRBV5-6|TRBJ2-7
ASSPDSLGSYYEQY
>TRBV30|TRBJ1-1
AWRSSGNTEAF
>TRBV7-2|TRBJ1-1
ASSLGRPEAF
>TRBV12-5|TRBJ2-7
ASGVAGGPYEQY
>TRBV27|TRBJ1-5
ASSFMGNQPQH
>TRBV5-6|TRBJ2-4
ASSLDRGENIQY
>TRBV30|TRBJ2-7
AWSDEGPYEQY
>TRBV7-2|TRBJ2-1
ASSLDSLVGNEQF
>TRBV10-3|TRBJ2-7
AISLTDSYEQY
>TRBV10-2|TRBJ2-3
ASSETSTDTQY
>TRBV30|TRBJ2-2
AGGTATTGELF
>TRBV7-9|TRBJ2-7
ASSSDRERYEQY
>TRBV9|TRBJ1-1
ASSSGTRTEAF
>TRBV30|TRBJ2-1
AWSGSSYNEQF
>TRBV6-5|TRBJ2-3
ASSYGGGADTQY
>TRBV13|TRBJ2-1
ASSMRGSSYNEQF